A selection of T cell receptor beta chains follows, all from one sample in a study of yellow fever vaccine responses in identical twins. TCRdb redid the calling of the RT-PCR reads with MiXCR, one entry per CDR3 protein. The table includes roughly 5,400 distinct CDR3 sequences, just over 85% detected once. Sample: T cells from blood (PBMCs), unsorted or a sorted subset (not recorded which), taken before or after yellow fever vaccination (not recorded which). The receptors derive from a young woman who received the yellow fever vaccine. The CDR3 runs from the conserved cysteine through the conserved F or W. D genes are given only for firm matches. Size is omitted from some rows. Given values are once, few, many or a class for expanded clones.

size	V	J	D	CDR3	DNA
NA	TRBV27	TRBJ2-1	TRBD2	CASRKLGGIAYNEQFF	TGTGCCAGCAGAAAACTCGGGGGGATTGCCTACAATGAGCAGTTCTTC
NA	TRBV20-1	TRBJ2-2	NA	CSARAAGELFF	TGCAGTGCCAGGGCTGCCGGGGAGCTGTTTTTT
few	TRBV23-1	TRBJ1-1	NA	CASSQSVDGNNTEAFF	TGCGCCAGCAGTCAATCGGTAGACGGCAATAACACTGAAGCTTTCTTT
NA	TRBV14	TRBJ1-6	NA	CASSRQRGGSPLHF	TGTGCCAGCAGCCGCCAACGGGGTGGATCACCCCTCCACTTT
NA	TRBV7-6	TRBJ2-2	NA	CASSLVGETGELFF	TGTGCCAGCAGCTTAGTGGGGGAAACCGGGGAGCTGTTTTTT
NA	TRBV10-3	TRBJ1-6	NA	CAIRTSRDNSPLHF	TGTGCCATCAGAACATCACGAGATAATTCACCCCTCCACTTT
once	TRBV21-1	TRBJ1-5	NA	CASSTRTNQPQHF	TGTGCCAGCAGCACCCGGACCAATCAGCCCCAGCATTTT
NA	TRBV2	TRBJ1-1	NA	CASSEVTGILEAFF	TGTGCCAGCAGTGAAGTCACAGGCATCCTTGAAGCTTTCTTT
NA	TRBV25-1	TRBJ1-1	NA	CASRTTENTEAFF	TGTGCCAGCAGAACCACAGAGAACACTGAAGCTTTCTTT
NA	TRBV7-7	TRBJ2-7	NA	CASSPDLYEQYF	TGTGCTAGCAGCCCCGACCTCTACGAGCAGTACTTC
NA	TRBV19	TRBJ2-7	TRBD1	CASSDRGGQDEQYF	TGTGCCAGTTCGGACAGGGGTGGGCAGGACGAGCAGTACTTC
few	TRBV20-1	TRBJ1-2	NA	CSARDRTSFTF	TGCAGTGCTAGAGACCGGACGTCTTTCACCTTC
few	TRBV7-3	TRBJ2-1	NA	CASSLTFDRAEQFF	TGTGCCAGCAGCTTAACTTTCGATCGGGCTGAGCAGTTCTTC
NA	TRBV6-1	TRBJ2-3	TRBD2	CASKVAGGATDTQYF	TGTGCCAGCAAAGTCGCGGGGGGGGCCACAGATACGCAGTATTTT